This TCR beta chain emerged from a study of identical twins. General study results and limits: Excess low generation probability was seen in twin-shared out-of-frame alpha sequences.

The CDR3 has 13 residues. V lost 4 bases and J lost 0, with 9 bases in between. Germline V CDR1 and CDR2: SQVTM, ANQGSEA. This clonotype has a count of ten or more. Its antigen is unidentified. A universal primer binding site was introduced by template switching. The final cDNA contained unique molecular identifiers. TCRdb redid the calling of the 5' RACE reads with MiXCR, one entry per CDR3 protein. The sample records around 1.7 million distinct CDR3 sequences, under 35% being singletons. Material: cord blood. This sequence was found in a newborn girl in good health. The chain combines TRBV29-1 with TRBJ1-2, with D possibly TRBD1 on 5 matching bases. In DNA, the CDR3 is TGCAGCGTTGGGGGCAGAGCTAACTATGGCTACACCTTC. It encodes CSVGGRANYGYTF.